One sample yielded the 10 T cell receptor beta chains listed below, sequenced in a study of Ad26.COV2.S vaccination and SARS-CoV-2 variants. The table came from immunoSEQ multiplex PCR; TCRdb's copy has only in-frame clones and leaves some out. This sample yields some 480,000 clones, of which roughly 85% are seen a single time; over 10% belongs to the top ten. Indicated treatment: 15 to 20 received Ad26.COV2.S at low or high dose, single or two shots; about five received placebo; per-sample allocation not given. Sampling occurred on day 63 after the first vaccine or placebo injection. The sample consisted of peripheral blood, taken in a trial of Ad26.COV2.S vaccine versus placebo. The receptors come from a person between 18 and 60 years old who received the Ad26.COV2.S COVID-19 vaccine or a placebo.

There are a few counts of this clone. This chain joins TRBV28 and TRBJ1-2, with 7 nucleotides matching TRBD1. Germline CDR1 is MDHEN and CDR2 is SYDVKM. The CDR3 is 16 residues long. The V gene end was trimmed by 5 bases and the J gene end by 5 bases; junction bases not matched to a gene: 14. As DNA, the CDR3 is TGTGCCAGCAGTCCCCAACAGGGGACTATGGGTTATGGCTACACCTTC. This gives the protein CASSPQQGTMGYGYTF.

The rearrangement uses TRBV7-6 and TRBJ1-3; 7 bases are a match to TRBD1. The germline V gene has CDR1 SGHVS and CDR2 FNYEAQ. Trimming took 5 bases from V and 3 from J; bases not matched to a gene: 10. The CDR3 has 16 residues. CDR3 region: CASSGSGGTVGNTIYF. The DNA of the CDR3 is TGTGCCAGCAGCGGATCAGGGGGAACGGTTGGAAACACCATATATTTT.

To note about this clone: Within the sample, other DNA sequences also encode this same CDR3. Here the CDR3 DNA reads TGTGCCAGCAGCTTACTGAACACCGGGGAGCTGTTTTTT. Protein product: CASSLLNTGELFF. The chain employs TRBV7-3 and TRBJ2-2; D ambiguous. Germline V lookup: CDR1 SGHTA, CDR2 FQGTGA. The V and J ends lost 2 bases and 1 base respectively, with 2 bases between them. The CDR3 contains 13 residues.

This clone came up a few times. V is TRBV7-9 and J is TRBJ1-2; 10 bases align to TRBD1. Germline lookup yields CDR1 SEHNR and CDR2 FQNEAQ (reference sequence). After removal of 5 bases from V and 4 bases from J, the junction contained 4 bases not matched to a gene. The CDR3 consists of 14 residues. CDR3 coding DNA: TGTGCCAGCAGCCCCGGACAGGGGGGCTATGGCTACACCTTC. It specifies CASSPGQGGYGYTF. Filled out from reference TRBV7-9 and TRBJ1-2, the complete variable domain reads DTGVSQNPRHKITKRGQNVTFRCDPISEHNRLYWYRQTLGQGPEFLTYFQNEAQLEKSRLLSDRFSAERPKGSFSTLEIQRTEQGDSAMYLCASSPGQGGYGYTFGSGTRLTVV.

This sequence joins TRBV28 and TRBJ2-7; D is possibly TRBD2 (5 bases). Trimming took 5 bases from V and 7 from J, leaving 9 bases between them. CDR3 size: 11 residues. Germline CDR1 reads MDHEN; CDR2 reads SYDVKM. The CDR3 DNA follows: TGTGCCAGCAGTCCGGGGTGGGAGCAGTACTTC. Its translation: CASSPGWEQYF.

The chain combines TRBV5-1 with TRBJ2-7; TRBD1 aligns across 8 bases. V was clipped by 4 bases and J by 6 bases; unmatched bases: 9. Germline V gene sequence: CDR1 SGHRS, CDR2 YFSETQ. The CDR3 length is 14 residues. The CDR3 DNA reads TGCGCCAGCAGCGGGCAGGGGGCCGGTGGCGAGCAGTACTTC. Residues: CASSGQGAGGEQYF. The full variable domain, rest sourced from reference TRBV5-1 and TRBJ2-7, is KAGVTQTPRYLIKTRGQQVTLSCSPISGHRSVSWYQQTPGQGLQFLFEYFSETQRNKGNFPGRFSGRQFSNSRSEMNVSTLELGDSALYLCASSGQGAGGEQYFGPGTRLTVT.

This chain joins TRBV9 and TRBJ2-3; D unresolved. The germline V gene has CDR1 SGDLS and CDR2 YYNGEE. The CDR3 runs 12 residues. V lost 3 bases and J 2 bases, leaving 4 bases between the germline ends. The CDR3 sequence: CASSDYTDTQYF. In DNA, the CDR3 is TGTGCCAGCAGCGATTACACAGATACGCAGTATTTT.

This sequence joins TRBV5-1 and TRBJ2-1, with 13 nucleotides matching TRBD2. J lost 3 bases, V lost 4 bases, and 4 bases had no gene match. Germline lookup yields CDR1 SGHRS and CDR2 YFSETQ. CDR3 size: 16 residues. The CDR3 DNA reads as TGCGCCAGCAGCATCTGGACTAGCGGGAGCTACAATGAGCAGTTCTTC. It codes for CASSIWTSGSYNEQFF. The full variable domain, its missing parts supplied by reference TRBV5-1 and TRBJ2-1, is KAGVTQTPRYLIKTRGQQVTLSCSPISGHRSVSWYQQTPGQGLQFLFEYFSETQRNKGNFPGRFSGRQFSNSRSEMNVSTLELGDSALYLCASSIWTSGSYNEQFFGPGTRLTVL.

The DNA of the CDR3 is TGTGCCAGTAGTACCCTCACTAGCGGAGCGCAGTATTTT. This encodes CASSTLTSGAQYF. The V call is TRBV19, the J call TRBJ2-3, with 8 bases fitting TRBD2. The V gene end was trimmed by 4 bases and the J gene end by 10 bases; junction bases not matched to a gene: 7. Germline CDR1 and CDR2: LNHDA and SQIVND (reference sequence). The CDR3 loop spans 13 amino acids.

The V gene is TRBV20-1, the J gene TRBJ1-4, with D possibly matching TRBD1 (5 bases). Germline lookup yields CDR1 DFQATT and CDR2 SNEGSKA (reference sequence). The V end lost 3 bases, the J end lost 0 bases, and 11 bases lay between the germline ends. The CDR3 contains 15 residues. CDR3 sequence (DNA): TGCAGTGCTAGTAGGGGCCATGCAACTAATGAAAAACTGTTTTTT. This gives the protein CSASRGHATNEKLFF.